This record covers a single T cell receptor beta chain. No antigen is known for it. The time point: persistent/refractory GD, antithyroid drugs over 5 years with positive TRAb. PBMC-extracted RNA yielded the TCR library. Patients met American Thyroid Association criteria for Graves' disease. The CDR3 spans 15 residues. V gave up 2 bases and J gave up 0 bases, with 11 bases separating them. From germline, CDR1 is GTSNPN and CDR2 SVGIG (reference sequence). The data are from a study of regulatory T cells in long-lasting Graves disease. Overall study findings and caveats: Persistent cases favored TRBV28, TRBJ1-2 and TRBJ2-5. More public clonotypes were shared by persistent patients (under 3,000) than by new patients (about 970).

Arm-PCR of CDR3 regions and iRepertoire HTBI primers were used to build TCR beta libraries. TCRdb redid the calling of the multiplex PCR reads with MiXCR, one entry per CDR3 protein. The sample records some 450,000 distinct CDR3 sequences, around 24% being singletons. This receptor was identified in a female donor with Graves disease. The sample consisted of peripheral blood mononuclear cells (PBMCs), taken when the disease was refractory, from a patient treated with antithyroid drugs. The J gene is TRBJ1-3, the V gene TRBV30, with D possibly matching TRBD1 (6 bases). CDR3 sequence: CAWSSGTFSGNTIYF. In nucleotides, the CDR3 is TGTGCCTGGAGTTCCGGGACATTCTCTGGAAACACCATATATTTT.